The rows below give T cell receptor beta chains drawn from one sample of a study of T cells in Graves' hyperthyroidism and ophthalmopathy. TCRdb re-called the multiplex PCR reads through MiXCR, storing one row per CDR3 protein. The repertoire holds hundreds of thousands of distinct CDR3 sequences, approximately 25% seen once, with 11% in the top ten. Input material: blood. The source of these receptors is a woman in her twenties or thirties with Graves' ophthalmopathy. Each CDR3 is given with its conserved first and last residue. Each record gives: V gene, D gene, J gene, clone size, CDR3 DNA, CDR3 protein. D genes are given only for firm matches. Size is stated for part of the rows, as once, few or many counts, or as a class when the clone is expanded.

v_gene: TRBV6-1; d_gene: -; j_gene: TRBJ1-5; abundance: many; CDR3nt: TGTGCCAGCCCCCCGCCCCAGCATTTT; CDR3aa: CASPPPQHF
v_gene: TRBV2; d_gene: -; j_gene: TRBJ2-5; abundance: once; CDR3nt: TGTGCCAGCACCGCCGTCGGGGGCGGGGAGACCCAGTACTTC; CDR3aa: CASTAVGGGETQYF
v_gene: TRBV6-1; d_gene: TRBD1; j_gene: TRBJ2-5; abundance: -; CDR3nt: TGTGCCAGCAGTCATACGAAGCAGGGGGCGTTAGAGACCCAGTACTTC; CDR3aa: CASSHTKQGALETQYF
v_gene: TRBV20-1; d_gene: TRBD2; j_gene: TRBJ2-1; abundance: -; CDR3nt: TGCAGTGCTAGAGATCCAGCGGGGGGGCCCGATGAGCAGTTCTTC; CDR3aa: CSARDPAGGPDEQFF
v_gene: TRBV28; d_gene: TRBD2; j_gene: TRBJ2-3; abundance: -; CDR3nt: TGTGCCAGCAGTTCCTTAGCGGGGTTTGCAGATACGCAGTATTTT; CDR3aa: CASSSLAGFADTQYF
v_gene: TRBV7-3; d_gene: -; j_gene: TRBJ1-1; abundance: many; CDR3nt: TGCGCCAGCAGCTTGAGTCCGGGGAACACTGAAGCTTTCTTT; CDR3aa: CASSLSPGNTEAFF
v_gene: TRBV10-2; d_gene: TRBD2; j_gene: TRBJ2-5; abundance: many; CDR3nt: TGCGCCAGCAGTGATAGGGGCGGGGGACCCCAGTACTTC; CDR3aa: CASSDRGGGPQYF
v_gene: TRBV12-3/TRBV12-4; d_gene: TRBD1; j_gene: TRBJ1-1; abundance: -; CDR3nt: TGTGCCAGCAGAGCCGGGGGACAGACGAACACTGAAGCTTTCTTT; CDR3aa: CASRAGGQTNTEAFF
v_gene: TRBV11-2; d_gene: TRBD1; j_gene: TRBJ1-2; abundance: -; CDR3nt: TGTGCCAGCAGCTCAATACGGACAGGCTTAGCCGCTAATGGCTACACCTTC; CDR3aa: CASSSIRTGLAANGYTF
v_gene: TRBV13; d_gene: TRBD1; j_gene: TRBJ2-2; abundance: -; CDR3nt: TGTGCCAGCAGCTTAGGCCTGAGGGGGCTAGCGAACACCGGGGAGCTGTTTTTT; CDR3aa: CASSLGLRGLANTGELFF
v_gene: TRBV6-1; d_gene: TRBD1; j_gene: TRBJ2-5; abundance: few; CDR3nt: TGTGCCAGCAGTACCCCGACATCTTGGACAGGGGAAGAGACCCAGTACTTC; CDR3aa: CASSTPTSWTGEETQYF
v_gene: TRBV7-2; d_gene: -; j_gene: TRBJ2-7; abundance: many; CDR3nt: TGTGCCAGCAGCTTTATCGGGTCCGACTACGAGCAGTACTTC; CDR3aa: CASSFIGSDYEQYF
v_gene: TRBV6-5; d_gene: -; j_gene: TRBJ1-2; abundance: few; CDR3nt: TGTGCCAGCAGTAACAGGGACTTCGCAGAAGGCTACACCTTC; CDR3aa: CASSNRDFAEGYTF
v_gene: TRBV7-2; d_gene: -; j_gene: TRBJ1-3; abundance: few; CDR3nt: TGTGCCAGCAGCTATACCCAGAGCCCTGGAAACACCATATATTTT; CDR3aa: CASSYTQSPGNTIYF
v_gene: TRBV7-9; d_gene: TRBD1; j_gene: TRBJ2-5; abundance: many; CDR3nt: TGTGCCAGCAGCCTAGGGGGCGCGTTCCAAGAGACCCAGTACTTC; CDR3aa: CASSLGGAFQETQYF
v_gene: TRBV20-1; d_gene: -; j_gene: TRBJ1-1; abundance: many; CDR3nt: TGCAGTGCTAGTCGGGGGGGTTTGAACACTGAAGCTTTCTTT; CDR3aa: CSASRGGLNTEAFF
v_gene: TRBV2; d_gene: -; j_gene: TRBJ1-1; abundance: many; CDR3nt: TGTGCCAGCCGACGGAACGAGGGCGTTAACACTGAAGCTTTCTTT; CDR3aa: CASRRNEGVNTEAFF
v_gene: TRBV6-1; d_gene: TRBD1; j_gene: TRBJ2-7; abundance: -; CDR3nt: TGTGCCAGCAGTGTACGGGACAGGGGATTCATGCTATCCTACGATCAGTACTTC; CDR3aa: CASSVRDRGFMLSYDQYF
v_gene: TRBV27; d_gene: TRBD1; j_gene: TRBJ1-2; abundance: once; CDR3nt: TGTGCCAGCACCGAACTTACAGGGGGCTTTATCTATGGCTACACCTTC; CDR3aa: CASTELTGGFIYGYTF
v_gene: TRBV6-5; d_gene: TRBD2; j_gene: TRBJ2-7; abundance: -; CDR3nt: TGTGCCAGCAGTTCCTCTGGGGTAGCGGGAGGTCCCTACGAGCAGTACTTC; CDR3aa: CASSSSGVAGGPYEQYF
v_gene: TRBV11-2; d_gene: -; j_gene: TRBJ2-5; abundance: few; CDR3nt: TGTGCCAGCAACCAAGGAGGGAAGGAGACCCAGTACTTC; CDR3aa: CASNQGGKETQYF
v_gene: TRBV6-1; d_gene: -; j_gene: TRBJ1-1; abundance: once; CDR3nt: TGTGCCAGCAGTGAAGCCTTCCTGGGGGACACTGAAGCTTTCTTT; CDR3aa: CASSEAFLGDTEAFF
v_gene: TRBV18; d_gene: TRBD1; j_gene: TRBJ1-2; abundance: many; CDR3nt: TGTGCCAGCTCACCTCCGGGACAGGGGAACTATGGCTACACCTTC; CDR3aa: CASSPPGQGNYGYTF
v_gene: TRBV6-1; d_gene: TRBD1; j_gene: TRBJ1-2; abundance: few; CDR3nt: TGTGCCAGCTCCAGCCGGGACAGGGTGGATCGCGGCTATGGCTACACCTTC; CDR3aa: CASSSRDRVDRGYGYTF
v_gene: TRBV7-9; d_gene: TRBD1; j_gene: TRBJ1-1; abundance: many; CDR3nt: TGTGCCAGCAGCCGAGGACAGGCGGAGGCTTTCTTT; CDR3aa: CASSRGQAEAFF
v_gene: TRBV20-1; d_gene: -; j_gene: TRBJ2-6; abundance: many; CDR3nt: TGCAGTGCCCCAGTCATTTCTGGGGCCAACGTCCTGACTTTC; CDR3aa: CSAPVISGANVLTF
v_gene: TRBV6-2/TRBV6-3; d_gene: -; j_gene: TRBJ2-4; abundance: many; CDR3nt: TGTGCCAGCAGTTACTTCGATGGGGACATTCAGTACTTC; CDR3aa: CASSYFDGDIQYF
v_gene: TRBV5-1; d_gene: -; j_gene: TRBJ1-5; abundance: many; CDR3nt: TGCGCCAGCAGCTTGGAACTGAATCAGCCCCAGCATTTT; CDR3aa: CASSLELNQPQHF
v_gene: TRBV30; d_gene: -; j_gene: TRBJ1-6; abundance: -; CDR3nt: TGTGCCTGGAGTCGCGGGCCCCTGCCGGGGGTTCGTTCACCCCTCCACTTT; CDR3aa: CAWSRGPLPGVRSPLHF
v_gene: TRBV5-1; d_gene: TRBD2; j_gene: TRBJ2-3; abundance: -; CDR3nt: TGCGCCAGCAGCTTGGGTCTAGCGGGGGGCCGGGGCACAGATACGCAGTATTTT; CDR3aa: CASSLGLAGGRGTDTQYF
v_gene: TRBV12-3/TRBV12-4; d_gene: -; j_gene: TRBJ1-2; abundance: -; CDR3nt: TGTGCCAGCAACCGTCTTGATGGCTACACCTTC; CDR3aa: CASNRLDGYTF
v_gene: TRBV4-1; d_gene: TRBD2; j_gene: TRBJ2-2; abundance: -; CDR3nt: TGCGCCAGCAGCCAAGATCTGGGACTAGCGGGTCCAGACACCGGGGAGCTGTTTTTT; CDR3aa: CASSQDLGLAGPDTGELFF
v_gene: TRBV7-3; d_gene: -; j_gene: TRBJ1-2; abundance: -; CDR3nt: TGTGCCAGCAGCCAAGCCGGCAGTCCTGGCTACACCTTC; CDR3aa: CASSQAGSPGYTF
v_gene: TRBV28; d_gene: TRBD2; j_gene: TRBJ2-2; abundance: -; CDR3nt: TGTGCCAGCAGTCCCGGACTAGCGGGGGGTCAACCGGGGGAGCTGTTTTTT; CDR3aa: CASSPGLAGGQPGELFF
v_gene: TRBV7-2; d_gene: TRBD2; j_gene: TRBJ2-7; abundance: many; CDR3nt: TGTGCCAGCAGCCCTGGACTAGGCATCGGCAACGAGCAGTACTTC; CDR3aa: CASSPGLGIGNEQYF
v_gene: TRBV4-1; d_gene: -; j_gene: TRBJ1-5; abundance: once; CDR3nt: TGCGCCAGCAGCCAAGGGGTGATCAGCCGGGGAAGGAGCAATCAGCCCCAGCATTTT; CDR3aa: CASSQGVISRGRSNQPQHF
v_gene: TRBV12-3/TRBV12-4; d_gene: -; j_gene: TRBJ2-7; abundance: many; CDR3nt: TGTGCCAGCAGTTCGTACAGGGGGGGCTCCTACGAGCAGTACTTC; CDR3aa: CASSSYRGGSYEQYF
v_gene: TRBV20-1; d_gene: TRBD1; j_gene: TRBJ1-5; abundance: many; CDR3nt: TGCAGTGCACATTACAGGGGGAATCAGCCCCAGCATTTT; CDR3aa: CSAHYRGNQPQHF
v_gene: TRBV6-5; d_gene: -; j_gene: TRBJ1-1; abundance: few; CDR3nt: TGTGCCAGCAGTTACACGTCCGGGAGAGGGACTGAAGCTTTCTTT; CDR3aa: CASSYTSGRGTEAFF
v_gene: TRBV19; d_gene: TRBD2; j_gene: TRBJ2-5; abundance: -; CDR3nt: TGTGCCAGTAGGGGCGCGGCTAGCGGGAAGTGGACCCAGTACTTC; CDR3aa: CASRGAASGKWTQYF
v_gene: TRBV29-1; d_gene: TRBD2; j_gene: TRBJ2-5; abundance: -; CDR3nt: TGCAGCGTTGAAGGACTAGCGGGGGGGAAGACCCAGTACTTC; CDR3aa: CSVEGLAGGKTQYF
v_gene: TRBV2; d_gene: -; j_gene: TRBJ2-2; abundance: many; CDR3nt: TGTGCCAGCAGTGACAGGAGGAACACCGGGGAGCTGTTTTTT; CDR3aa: CASSDRRNTGELFF